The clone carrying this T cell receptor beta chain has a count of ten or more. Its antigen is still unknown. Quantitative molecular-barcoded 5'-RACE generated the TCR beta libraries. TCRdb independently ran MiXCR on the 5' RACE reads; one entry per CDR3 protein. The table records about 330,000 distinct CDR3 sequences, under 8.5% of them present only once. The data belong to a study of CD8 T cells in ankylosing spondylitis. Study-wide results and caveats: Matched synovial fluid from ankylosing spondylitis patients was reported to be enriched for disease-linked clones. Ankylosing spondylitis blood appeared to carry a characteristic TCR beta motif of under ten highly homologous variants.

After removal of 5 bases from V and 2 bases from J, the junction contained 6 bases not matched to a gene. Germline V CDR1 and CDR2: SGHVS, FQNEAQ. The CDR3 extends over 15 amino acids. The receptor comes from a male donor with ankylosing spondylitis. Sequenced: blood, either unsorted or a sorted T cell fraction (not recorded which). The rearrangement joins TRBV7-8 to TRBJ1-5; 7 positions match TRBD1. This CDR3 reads CASSPITGGNQPQHF. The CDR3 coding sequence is TGTGCCAGCAGCCCGATCACAGGGGGCAATCAGCCCCAGCATTTT.